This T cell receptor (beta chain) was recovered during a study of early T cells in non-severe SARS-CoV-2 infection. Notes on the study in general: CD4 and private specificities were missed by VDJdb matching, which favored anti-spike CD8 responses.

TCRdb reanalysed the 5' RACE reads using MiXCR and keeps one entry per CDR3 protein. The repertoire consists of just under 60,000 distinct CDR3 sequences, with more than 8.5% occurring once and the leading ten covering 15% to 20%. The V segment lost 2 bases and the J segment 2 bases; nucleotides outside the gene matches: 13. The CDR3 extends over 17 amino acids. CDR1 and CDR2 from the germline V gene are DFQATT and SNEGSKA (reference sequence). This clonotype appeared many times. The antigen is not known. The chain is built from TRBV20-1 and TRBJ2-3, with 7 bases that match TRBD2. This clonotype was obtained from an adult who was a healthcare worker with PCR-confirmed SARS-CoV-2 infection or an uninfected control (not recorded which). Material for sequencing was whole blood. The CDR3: CSARLAGARRITDTQYF. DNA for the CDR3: TGCAGTGCTAGACTGGCGGGAGCTCGACGGATCACAGATACGCAGTATTTT.